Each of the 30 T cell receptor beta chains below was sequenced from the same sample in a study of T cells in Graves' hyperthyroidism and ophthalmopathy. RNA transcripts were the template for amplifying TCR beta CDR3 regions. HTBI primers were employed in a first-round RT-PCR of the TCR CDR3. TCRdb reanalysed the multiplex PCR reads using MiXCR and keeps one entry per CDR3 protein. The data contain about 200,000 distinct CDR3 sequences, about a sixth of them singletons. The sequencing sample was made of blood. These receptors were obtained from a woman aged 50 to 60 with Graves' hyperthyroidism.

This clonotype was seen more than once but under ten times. The CDR3, as DNA: TGTGCCAGCAGCATGGGACTAGCGGGTGGCGAGCAGTACTTC. Its protein product is CASSMGLAGGEQYF. The chain joins TRBV7-3 to TRBJ2-7, with 12 nucleotides matching TRBD2. The CDR3 consists of 14 residues. In germline, CDR1 is SGHTA, CDR2 FQGTGA. Trimming cost V 5 bases and J 6 bases; bases outside gene matches: 5.

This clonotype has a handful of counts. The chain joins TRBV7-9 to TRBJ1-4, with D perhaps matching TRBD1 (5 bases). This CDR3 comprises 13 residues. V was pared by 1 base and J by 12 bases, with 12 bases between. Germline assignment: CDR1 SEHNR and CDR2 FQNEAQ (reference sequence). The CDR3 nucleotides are TGTGCCAGCAGCTTAGACCCGGGACTCCAACTGTTTTTT. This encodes CASSLDPGLQLFF.

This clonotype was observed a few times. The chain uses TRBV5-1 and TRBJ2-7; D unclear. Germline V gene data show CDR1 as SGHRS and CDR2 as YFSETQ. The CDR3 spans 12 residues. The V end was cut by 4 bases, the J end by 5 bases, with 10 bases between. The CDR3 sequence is CASSQPFHEQYF. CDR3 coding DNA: TGCGCCAGCAGCCAACCCTTTCACGAGCAGTACTTC. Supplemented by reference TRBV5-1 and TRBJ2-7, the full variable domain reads KAGVTQTPRYLIKTRGQQVTLSCSPISGHRSVSWYQQTPGQGLQFLFEYFSETQRNKGNFPGRFSGRQFSNSRSEMNVSTLELGDSALYLCASSQPFHEQYFGPGTRLTVT.

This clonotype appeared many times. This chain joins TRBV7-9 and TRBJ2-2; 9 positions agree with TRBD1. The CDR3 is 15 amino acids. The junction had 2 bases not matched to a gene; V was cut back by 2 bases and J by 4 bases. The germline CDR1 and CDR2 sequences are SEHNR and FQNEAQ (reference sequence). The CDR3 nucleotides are TGTGCCAGCAGCTTAAGGGACAGGGCCACCGGGGAGCTGTTTTTT. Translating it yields CASSLRDRATGELFF.

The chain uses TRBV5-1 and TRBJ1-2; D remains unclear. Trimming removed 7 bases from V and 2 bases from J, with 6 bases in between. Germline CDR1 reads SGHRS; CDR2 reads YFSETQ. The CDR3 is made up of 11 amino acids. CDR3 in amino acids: CASSDNYGYTF. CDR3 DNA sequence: TGCGCCAGCTCAGACAACTATGGCTACACCTTC.

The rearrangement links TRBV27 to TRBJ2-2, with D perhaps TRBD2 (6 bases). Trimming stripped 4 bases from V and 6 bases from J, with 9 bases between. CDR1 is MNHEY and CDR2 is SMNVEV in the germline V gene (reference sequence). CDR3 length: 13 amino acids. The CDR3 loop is CASSWGDSGELFF. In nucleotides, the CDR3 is TGTGCCAGCAGTTGGGGGGACTCCGGGGAGCTGTTTTTT.

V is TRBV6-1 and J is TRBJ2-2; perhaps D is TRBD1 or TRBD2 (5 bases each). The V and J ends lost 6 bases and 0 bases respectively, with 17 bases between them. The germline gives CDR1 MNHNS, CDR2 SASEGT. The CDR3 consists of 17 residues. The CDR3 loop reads CASRPPGRLANTGELFF. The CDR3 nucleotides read TGTGCCAGCAGACCGCCGGGGCGACTCGCGAACACCGGGGAGCTGTTTTTT.

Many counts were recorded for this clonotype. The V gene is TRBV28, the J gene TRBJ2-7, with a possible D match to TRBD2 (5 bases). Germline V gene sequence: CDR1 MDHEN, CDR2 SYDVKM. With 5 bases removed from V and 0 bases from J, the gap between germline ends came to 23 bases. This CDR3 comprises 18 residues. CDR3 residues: CASSAPGSSHRGSYEQYF. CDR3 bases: TGTGCCAGCAGTGCCCCAGGATCGAGCCATCGGGGCTCCTACGAGCAGTACTTC.

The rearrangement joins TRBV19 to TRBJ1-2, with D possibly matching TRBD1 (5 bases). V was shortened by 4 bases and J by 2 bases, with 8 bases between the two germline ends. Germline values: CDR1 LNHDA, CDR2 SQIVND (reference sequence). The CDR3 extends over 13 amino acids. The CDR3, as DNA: TGTGCCAGTAGTACGGGACCAAACTATGGCTACACCTTC. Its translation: CASSTGPNYGYTF. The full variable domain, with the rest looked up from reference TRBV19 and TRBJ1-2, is DGGITQSPKYLFRKEGQNVTLSCEQNLNHDAMYWYRQDPGQGLRLIYYSQIVNDFQKGDIAEGYSVSREKKESFPLTVTSAQKNPTAFYLCASSTGPNYGYTFGSGTRLTVV.

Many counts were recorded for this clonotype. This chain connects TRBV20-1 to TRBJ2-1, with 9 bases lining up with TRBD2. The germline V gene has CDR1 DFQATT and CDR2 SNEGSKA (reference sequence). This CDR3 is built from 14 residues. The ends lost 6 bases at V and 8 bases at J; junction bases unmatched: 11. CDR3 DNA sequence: TGCAGTGCCCCTGCCAGTAGCGGGAGCTATGAGCAGTTCTTC. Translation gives CSAPASSGSYEQFF.

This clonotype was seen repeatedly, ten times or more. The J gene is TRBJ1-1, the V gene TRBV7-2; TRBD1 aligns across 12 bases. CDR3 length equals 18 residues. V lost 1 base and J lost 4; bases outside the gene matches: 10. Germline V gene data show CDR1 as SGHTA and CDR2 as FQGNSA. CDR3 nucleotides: TGTGCCAGCAGCTTAGTTCCTGGGACAGGGGGCGTCGGCACTGAAGCTTTCTTT. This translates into CASSLVPGTGGVGTEAFF.

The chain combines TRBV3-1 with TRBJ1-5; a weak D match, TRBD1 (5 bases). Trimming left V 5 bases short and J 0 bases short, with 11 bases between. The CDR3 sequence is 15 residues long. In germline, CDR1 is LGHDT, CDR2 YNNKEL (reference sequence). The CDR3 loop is CASSSQGNSNQPQHF. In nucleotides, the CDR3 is TGTGCCAGCAGCTCGCAGGGAAATAGCAATCAGCCCCAGCATTTT.

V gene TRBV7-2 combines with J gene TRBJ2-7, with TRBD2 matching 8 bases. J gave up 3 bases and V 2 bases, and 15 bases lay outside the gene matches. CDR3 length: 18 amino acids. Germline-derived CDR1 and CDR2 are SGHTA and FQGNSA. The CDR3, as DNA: TGTGCCAGCAGCTTATACCATTTCGAAGGAGCGGGGGACTACGAGCAGTACTTC. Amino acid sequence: CASSLYHFEGAGDYEQYF.

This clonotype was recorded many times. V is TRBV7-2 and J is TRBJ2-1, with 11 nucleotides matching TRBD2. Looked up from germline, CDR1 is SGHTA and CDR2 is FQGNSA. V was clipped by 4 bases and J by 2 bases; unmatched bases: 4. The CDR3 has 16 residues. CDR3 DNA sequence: TGTGCCAGCAGCTCCCTGGGACTAGCGGCCTACAATGAGCAGTTCTTC. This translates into CASSSLGLAAYNEQFF. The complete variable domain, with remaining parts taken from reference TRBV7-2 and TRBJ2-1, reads GAGVSQSPSNKVTEKGKDVELRCDPISGHTALYWYRQSLGQGLEFLIYFQGNSAPDKSGLPSDRFSAERTGGSVSTLTIQRTQQEDSAVYLCASSSLGLAAYNEQFFGPGTRLTVL.

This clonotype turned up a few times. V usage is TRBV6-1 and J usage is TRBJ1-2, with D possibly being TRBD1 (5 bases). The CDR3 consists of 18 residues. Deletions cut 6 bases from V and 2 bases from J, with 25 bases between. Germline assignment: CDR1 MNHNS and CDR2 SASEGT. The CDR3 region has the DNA TGTGCCAGCAGCCCGGTAATCCCGACCGCGGGGGAAAACTATGGCTACACCTTC. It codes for CASSPVIPTAGENYGYTF.

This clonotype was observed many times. CDR3 residues: CASSLEGGSFNEQFF. The CDR3 nucleotides read TGCGCCAGCAGCTTGGAGGGCGGGAGTTTCAATGAGCAGTTCTTC. The chain has TRBV5-1 and TRBJ2-1; 7 positions match TRBD2. Trimming took 0 bases from V and 6 from J; bases not matched to a gene: 6. The germline V gene encodes CDR1 SGHRS and CDR2 YFSETQ. The CDR3 runs 15 residues. Full variable domain (remainder filled in from reference TRBV5-1 and TRBJ2-1): KAGVTQTPRYLIKTRGQQVTLSCSPISGHRSVSWYQQTPGQGLQFLFEYFSETQRNKGNFPGRFSGRQFSNSRSEMNVSTLELGDSALYLCASSLEGGSFNEQFFGPGTRLTVL.

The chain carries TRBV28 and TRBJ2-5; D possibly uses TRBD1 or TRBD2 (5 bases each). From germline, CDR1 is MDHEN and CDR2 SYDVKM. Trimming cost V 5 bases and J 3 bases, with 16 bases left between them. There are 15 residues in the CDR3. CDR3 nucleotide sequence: TGTGCCAGCAGTCCCCCGGGGCAGCTTAAAGAGACCCAGTACTTC. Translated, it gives CASSPPGQLKETQYF.

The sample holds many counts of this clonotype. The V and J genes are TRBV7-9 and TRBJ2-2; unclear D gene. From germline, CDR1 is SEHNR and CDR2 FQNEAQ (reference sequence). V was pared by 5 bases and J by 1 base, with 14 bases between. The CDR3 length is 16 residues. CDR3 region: CASSQRPDWNTGELFF. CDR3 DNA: TGTGCCAGCAGCCAGCGCCCGGATTGGAACACCGGGGAGCTGTTTTTT. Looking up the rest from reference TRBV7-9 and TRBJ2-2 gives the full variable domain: DTGVSQNPRHKITKRGQNVTFRCDPISEHNRLYWYRQTLGQGPEFLTYFQNEAQLEKSRLLSDRFSAERPKGSFSTLEIQRTEQGDSAMYLCASSQRPDWNTGELFFGEGSRLTVL.

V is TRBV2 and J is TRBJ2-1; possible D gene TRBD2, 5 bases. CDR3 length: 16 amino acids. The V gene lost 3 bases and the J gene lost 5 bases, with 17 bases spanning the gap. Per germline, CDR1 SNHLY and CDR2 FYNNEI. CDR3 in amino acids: CASSEVGGWIDNEQFF. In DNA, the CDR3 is TGTGCCAGCAGTGAGGTCGGCGGGTGGATAGACAATGAGCAGTTCTTC.

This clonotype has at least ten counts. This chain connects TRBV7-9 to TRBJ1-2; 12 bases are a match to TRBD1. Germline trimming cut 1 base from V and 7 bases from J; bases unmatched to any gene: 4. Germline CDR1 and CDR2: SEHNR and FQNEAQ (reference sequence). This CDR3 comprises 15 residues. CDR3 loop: CASSLGPGQGAGYTF. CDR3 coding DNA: TGTGCCAGCAGCTTAGGCCCGGGACAGGGGGCTGGCTACACCTTC.

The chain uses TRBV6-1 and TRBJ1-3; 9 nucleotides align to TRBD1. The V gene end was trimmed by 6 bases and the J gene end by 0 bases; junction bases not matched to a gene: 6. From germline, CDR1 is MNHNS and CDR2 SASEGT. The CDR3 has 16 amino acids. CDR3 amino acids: CASRGQGPDSGNTIYF. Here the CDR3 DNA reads TGTGCCAGCAGGGGACAGGGTCCGGACTCTGGAAACACCATATATTTT.

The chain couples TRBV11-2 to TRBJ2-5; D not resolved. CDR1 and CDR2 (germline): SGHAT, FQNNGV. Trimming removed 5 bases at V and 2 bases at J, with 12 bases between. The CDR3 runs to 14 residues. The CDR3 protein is CASSRDGPQETQYF. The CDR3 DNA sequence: TGTGCCAGCAGCAGAGATGGACCTCAAGAGACCCAGTACTTC.

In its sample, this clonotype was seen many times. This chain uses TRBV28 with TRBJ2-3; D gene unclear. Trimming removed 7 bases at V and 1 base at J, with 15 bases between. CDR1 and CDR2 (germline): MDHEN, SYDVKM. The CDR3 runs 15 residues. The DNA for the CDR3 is TGTGCCAGCACCACTCCAACGACCGGCACAGATACGCAGTATTTT. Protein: CASTTPTTGTDTQYF.

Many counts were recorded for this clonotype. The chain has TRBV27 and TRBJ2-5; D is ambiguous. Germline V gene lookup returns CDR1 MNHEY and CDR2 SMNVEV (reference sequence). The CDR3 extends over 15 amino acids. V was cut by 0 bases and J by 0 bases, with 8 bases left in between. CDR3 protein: CASSLSSGYQETQYF. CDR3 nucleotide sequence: TGTGCCAGCAGTTTATCGAGTGGGTACCAAGAGACCCAGTACTTC.

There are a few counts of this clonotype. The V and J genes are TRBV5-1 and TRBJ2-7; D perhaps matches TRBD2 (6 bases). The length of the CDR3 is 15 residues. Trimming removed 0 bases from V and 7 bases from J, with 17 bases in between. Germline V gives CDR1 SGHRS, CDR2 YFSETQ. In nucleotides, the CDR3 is TGCGCCAGCAGCTTGGAAGGGGAGGCTACGAGGGAGCAGTACTTC. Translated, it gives CASSLEGEATREQYF.

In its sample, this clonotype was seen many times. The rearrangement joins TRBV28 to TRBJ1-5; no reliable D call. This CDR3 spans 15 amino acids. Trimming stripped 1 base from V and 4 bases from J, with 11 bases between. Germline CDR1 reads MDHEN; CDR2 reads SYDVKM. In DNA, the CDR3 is TGTGCCAGCAGTTTATCTATACGGGGTAATCAGCCCCAGCATTTT. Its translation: CASSLSIRGNQPQHF.

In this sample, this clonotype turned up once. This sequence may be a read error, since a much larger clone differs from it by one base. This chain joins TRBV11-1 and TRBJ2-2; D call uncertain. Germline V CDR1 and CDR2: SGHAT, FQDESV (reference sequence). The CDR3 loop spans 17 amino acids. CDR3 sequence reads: CAGSLGEDFRSTGELFF. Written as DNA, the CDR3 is TGTGCCGGCAGCCTGGGTGAAGACTTTAGAAGTACCGGGGAGCTGTTTTTT.

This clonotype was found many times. DNA for the CDR3: TGTGCCAGCAGCTTAATGGAGGGGACAGGGGGCTACAATGAGCAGTTCTTC. Encoded protein: CASSLMEGTGGYNEQFF. The chain has TRBV7-9 and TRBJ2-1; 11 nucleotides match TRBD1. CDR1 and CDR2 from the germline V gene are SEHNR and FQNEAQ (reference sequence). Unmatched junction bases numbered 6, after V lost 2 bases and J lost 3 bases. This CDR3 spans 17 amino acids.

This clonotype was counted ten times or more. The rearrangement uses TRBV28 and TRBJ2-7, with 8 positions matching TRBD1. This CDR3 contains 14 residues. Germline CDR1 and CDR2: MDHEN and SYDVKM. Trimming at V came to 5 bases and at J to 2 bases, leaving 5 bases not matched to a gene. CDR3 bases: TGTGCCAGCAGTCGAGGACAGGGCCCCTACGAGCAGTACTTC. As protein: CASSRGQGPYEQYF.

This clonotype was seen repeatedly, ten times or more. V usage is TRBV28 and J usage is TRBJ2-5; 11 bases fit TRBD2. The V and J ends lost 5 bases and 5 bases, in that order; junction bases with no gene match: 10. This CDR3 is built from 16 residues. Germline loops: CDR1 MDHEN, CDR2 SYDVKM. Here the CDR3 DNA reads TGTGCCAGCAGTCCAATCGGTAGCGGGAGGGTGGAGACCCAGTACTTC. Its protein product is CASSPIGSGRVETQYF. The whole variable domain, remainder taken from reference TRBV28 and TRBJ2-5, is DVKVTQSSRYLVKRTGEKVFLECVQDMDHENMFWYRQDPGLGLRLIYFSYDVKMKEKGDIPEGYSVSREKKERFSLILESASTNQTSMYLCASSPIGSGRVETQYFGPGTRLLVL.